The rows below give T cell receptor beta chains drawn from one sample of a study of response to subunit inactivated influenza vaccine. TCRdb independently ran MiXCR on the RT-PCR reads; one entry per CDR3 protein. The profile shows about 780,000 distinct CDR3 sequences, less than 20% of them singletons. The sequencing used PBMCs from blood, collected around 5 days after vaccination. The source is a man aged 45-65 years who received an inactivated influenza vaccine. CDR3s include the opening cysteine and the closing phenylalanine or tryptophan. D genes are given only for firm matches.

TRBJ2-3 | TRBV7-9 | 14 | TRBD2 | CASSFGLASDTQYF
TRBJ2-2 | TRBV15 | 15 | NA | CATSRGGFGTGELFF
TRBJ1-2 | TRBV29-1 | 15 | NA | CSVEGSRGFNYGYTF
TRBJ1-1 | TRBV27 | 15 | TRBD1 | CASSSSTGGFTEAFF
TRBJ1-1 | TRBV23-1 | 15 | NA | CASSPFLWMNTEAFF
TRBJ2-7 | TRBV20-1 | 14 | TRBD1 | CSAWTNRGKDEQYF
TRBJ1-2 | TRBV9 | 14 | NA | CASSGGQFGVGYTF
TRBJ2-7 | TRBV3-1 | 14 | NA | CASSRPGTVDEQYF
TRBJ2-5 | TRBV10-3 | 14 | TRBD1 | CAIRGTGPKETQYF
TRBJ2-1 | TRBV11-1 | 18 | TRBD2 | CASSSPRTSLANYNEQFF
TRBJ2-1 | TRBV20-1 | 12 | TRBD1 | CSADRDSNEQFF
TRBJ2-3 | TRBV10-3 | 15 | TRBD2 | CAIRRLAGSTDTQYF
TRBJ1-2 | TRBV29-1 | 14 | NA | CSVESRRVEDGYTF
TRBJ2-5 | TRBV12-3/TRBV12-4 | 14 | NA | CASSLGRIQETQYF
TRBJ2-6 | TRBV6-2/TRBV6-3 | 15 | NA | CASTDRSLGANVLTF
TRBJ1-3 | TRBV10-3 | 16 | TRBD1 | CASGEDRIISGNTIYF
TRBJ2-1 | TRBV27 | 16 | TRBD2 | CASSLSVAGGPNEQFF
TRBJ2-1 | TRBV19 | 14 | TRBD1 | CASKDRATYNEQFF
TRBJ2-5 | TRBV4-1 | 17 | NA | CASSQESRRNIQETQYF
TRBJ1-4 | TRBV5-1 | 14 | NA | CASTQRGAGEKLFF
TRBJ2-7 | TRBV12-3/TRBV12-4 | 13 | NA | CASSLHTAYEQYF
TRBJ2-7 | TRBV4-3 | 14 | NA | CASSQGRQTYEQYF
TRBJ2-5 | TRBV5-1 | 15 | NA | CASSLGNAFQETQYF
TRBJ1-4 | TRBV20-1 | 15 | TRBD1 | CSARGTGGADEKLFF
TRBJ2-1 | TRBV12-3/TRBV12-4 | 16 | TRBD2 | CASSPGTSGRGGEQFF
TRBJ2-1 | TRBV12-3/TRBV12-4 | 16 | TRBD2 | CASSSAAGGRYNEQFF